A selection of T cell receptor beta chains follows, all from one sample in a study of T cell responses to AZD1222 COVID-19 vaccine. Profiled with immunoSEQ multiplex PCR; TCRdb holds only in-frame clones, not every one. The table lists roughly 150,000 clones, around 85% of them singletons. The sample consisted of peripheral blood, taken 28 days after the second AZD1222 dose. These receptors were collected from an adult who received the AZD1222 COVID-19 vaccine. Both conserved end residues are part of each CDR3. A D gene is named only where the DNA matches it firmly. Clone size appears in some rows only: once, few, many, or a class for an expanded clone.

TRBJ2-2,TRBV7-8,15,.,.,TGTGCCAGCAGCCTGTCCAGAACGAACACCGGGGAGCTGTTTTTT,CASSLSRTNTGELFF
TRBJ1-2,TRBV28,17,.,TRBD1,TGTGCCAGCAGTTATATTATCGGACAGGGAGCTAACTATGGCTACACCTTC,CASSYIIGQGANYGYTF
TRBJ1-2,TRBV2,14,.,.,TGTGCCAGCAGGGCTGGGGCCTCCACCTATGGCTACACCTTC,CASRAGASTYGYTF
TRBJ1-1,TRBV19,14,.,.,TGTGCCAGTAGTATGGGATGGGGCGCGGCAGAGGCTTTCTTT,CASSMGWGAAEAFF
TRBJ1-2,TRBV7-2,15,once,.,TGTGCCAGCACCCCCGGGCGGGGGCCCGGCGTGGGCTACACCTTC,CASTPGRGPGVGYTF
TRBJ1-5,TRBV6-5,15,.,.,TGTGCCAGCAGGCTCGGGGTGGGCTATGGGCAGCCCCAGCATTTT,CASRLGVGYGQPQHF
TRBJ2-7,TRBV20-1,15,.,.,TGCAGTGCTAGTCGACAGACTTGGGGGGACGACGAGCAGTACTTC,CSASRQTWGDDEQYF
TRBJ1-1,TRBV29-1,17,.,.,TGCAGCGTTGATGGAGCCAGAACAACGACTGCGAACACTGAAGCTTTCTTT,CSVDGARTTTANTEAFF
TRBJ1-6,TRBV12-3/TRBV12-4,13,.,.,TGTGCCAGCAGTTTTCTCCAAAATTCACCCCTCCACTTT,CASSFLQNSPLHF
TRBJ2-2,TRBV5-1,15,.,.,TGCGCCAGCATCTTCGTGGCAGGGAACACCGGGGAGCTGTTTTTT,CASIFVAGNTGELFF
TRBJ2-2,TRBV19,14,few,.,TGTGCCAGTAGTATTTTCTCTGGCACCGGGGAGCTGTTTTTT,CASSIFSGTGELFF
TRBJ2-1,TRBV12-2,15,.,.,TGTGCAAGTCGCTCTCACGGGGACACAGACAATGAGCAGTTCTTC,CASRSHGDTDNEQFF
TRBJ2-1,TRBV6-1,15,.,.,TGTGCCAGCAGTGAAGGCGACAGTAAGTACAATGAGCAGTTCTTC,CASSEGDSKYNEQFF
TRBJ1-2,TRBV2,11,.,.,TGTGCCAGCAGTGACGACTATGGCTACACCTTC,CASSDDYGYTF
TRBJ1-6,TRBV4-1,14,few,.,TGCGCCAGCAGCCAAGACAGTTATAATTCACCCCTCCACTTT,CASSQDSYNSPLHF
TRBJ1-5,TRBV5-4,16,.,.,TGTGCCAGCAGCCCAGGGAAACCGGGGAGCAATCAGCCCCAGCATTTT,CASSPGKPGSNQPQHF
TRBJ1-1,TRBV6-5,14,.,TRBD1,TGTGCCAGCAGGGGGGACAGGGGGCGGACTGAAGCTTTCTTT,CASRGDRGRTEAFF
TRBJ2-7,TRBV19,13,.,.,TGTGCCAGTAGTAACGGACAGTCGGCAGAGCAGTACTTC,CASSNGQSAEQYF
TRBJ2-5,TRBV2,12,.,.,TGTGCCAGCAGTGGAGGGCTTGAGACCCAGTACTTC,CASSGGLETQYF
TRBJ2-7,TRBV7-8,16,.,.,TGTGCCAGCAGCCTAACGTTACAGGGAATTAGCGACGAGCAGTACTTC,CASSLTLQGISDEQYF
TRBJ1-5,TRBV2,13,once,.,TGTGCCAGGGGGGTAGGGGGCAATCAGCCCCAGCATTTT,CARGVGGNQPQHF
TRBJ1-2,TRBV19,13,.,.,TGTGCCAGTAGTACCACACCAACCAGTGGCTACACCTTC,CASSTTPTSGYTF
TRBJ1-1,TRBV19,16,.,TRBD1,TGTGCCAGTAGTATACTTAGGGACAGGGCGGATACTGAAGCTTTCTTT,CASSILRDRADTEAFF